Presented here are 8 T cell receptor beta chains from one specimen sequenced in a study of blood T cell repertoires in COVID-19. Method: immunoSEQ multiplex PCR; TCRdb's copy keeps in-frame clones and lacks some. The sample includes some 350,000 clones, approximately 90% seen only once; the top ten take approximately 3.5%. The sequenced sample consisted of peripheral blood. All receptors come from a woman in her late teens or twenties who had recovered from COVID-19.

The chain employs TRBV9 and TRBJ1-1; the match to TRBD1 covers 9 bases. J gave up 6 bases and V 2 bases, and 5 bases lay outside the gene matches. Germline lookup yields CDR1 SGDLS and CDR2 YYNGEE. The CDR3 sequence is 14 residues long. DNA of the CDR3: TGTGCCAGCAGCGTTACAGGGGGCTCTGCTGAAGCTTTCTTT. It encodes CASSVTGGSAEAFF.

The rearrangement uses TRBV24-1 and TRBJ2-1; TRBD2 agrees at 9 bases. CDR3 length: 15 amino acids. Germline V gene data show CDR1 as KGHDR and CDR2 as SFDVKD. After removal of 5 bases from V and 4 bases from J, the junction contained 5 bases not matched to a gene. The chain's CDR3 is CATSGAGGKYNEQFF. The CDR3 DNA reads TGTGCCACCAGTGGTGCGGGAGGGAAGTACAATGAGCAGTTCTTC.

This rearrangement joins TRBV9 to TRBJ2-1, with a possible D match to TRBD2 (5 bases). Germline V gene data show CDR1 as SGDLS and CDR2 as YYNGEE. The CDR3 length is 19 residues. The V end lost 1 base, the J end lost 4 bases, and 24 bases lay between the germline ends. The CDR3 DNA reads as TGTGCCAGCAGCGTACAGCCCATTCCCCTATCGCGGGTTTACAATGAGCAGTTCTTC. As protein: CASSVQPIPLSRVYNEQFF.

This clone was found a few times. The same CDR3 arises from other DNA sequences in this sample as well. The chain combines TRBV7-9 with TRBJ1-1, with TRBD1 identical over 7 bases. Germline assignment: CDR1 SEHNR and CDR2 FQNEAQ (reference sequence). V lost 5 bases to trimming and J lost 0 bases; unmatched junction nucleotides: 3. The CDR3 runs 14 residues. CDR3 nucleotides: TGTGCCAGCAGCCCGGGACAGCTGAACACTGAAGCTTTCTTT. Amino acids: CASSPGQLNTEAFF.

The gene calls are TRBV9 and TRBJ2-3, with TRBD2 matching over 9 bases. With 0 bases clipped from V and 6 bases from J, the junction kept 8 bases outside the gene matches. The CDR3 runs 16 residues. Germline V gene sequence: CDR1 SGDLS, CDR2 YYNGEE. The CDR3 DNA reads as TGTGCCAGCAGCGTAGGGCTAGCGGGATCTTACGATACGCAGTATTTT. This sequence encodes CASSVGLAGSYDTQYF.

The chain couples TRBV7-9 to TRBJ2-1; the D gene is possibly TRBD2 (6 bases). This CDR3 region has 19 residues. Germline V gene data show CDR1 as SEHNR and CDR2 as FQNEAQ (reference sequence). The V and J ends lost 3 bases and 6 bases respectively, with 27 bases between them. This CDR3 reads CASSFIGSGLGTIRNEQFF. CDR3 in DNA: TGTGCCAGCAGCTTCATTGGTAGCGGTTTGGGGACGATACGCAATGAGCAGTTCTTC.

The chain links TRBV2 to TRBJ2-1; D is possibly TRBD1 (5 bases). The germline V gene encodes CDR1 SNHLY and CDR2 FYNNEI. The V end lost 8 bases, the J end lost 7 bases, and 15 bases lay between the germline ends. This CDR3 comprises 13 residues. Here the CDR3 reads CASVLRVRNEQFF. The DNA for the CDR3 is TGTGCCAGCGTGCTCAGGGTCAGGAATGAGCAGTTCTTC.

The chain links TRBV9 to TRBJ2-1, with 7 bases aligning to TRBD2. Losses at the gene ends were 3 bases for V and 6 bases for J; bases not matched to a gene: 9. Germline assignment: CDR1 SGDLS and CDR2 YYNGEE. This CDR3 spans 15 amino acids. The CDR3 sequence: CASSEGGAGSNEQFF. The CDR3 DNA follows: TGTGCCAGCAGCGAGGGAGGAGCGGGATCCAATGAGCAGTTCTTC.